In this sample, the clone carrying this T cell receptor beta chain turned up once. Assay used: immunoSEQ multiplex PCR; TCRdb lists only in-frame clones, some missing. Among 300,000 to 400,000 clones listed, 85% to 90% were seen once. The record originates from a study of blood T cell repertoires in COVID-19. V gave up 4 bases and J gave up 1 base, with 16 bases separating them. Germline values: CDR1 LGHNA, CDR2 YSLEER. This CDR3 region has 16 residues. The rearrangement links TRBV4-3 to TRBJ1-1; possibly TRBD1 for D (5 bases). What was sequenced was peripheral blood. This TCR came from a woman in her 70s with COVID-19, enrolled during active disease. The CDR3 DNA reads as TGCGCCAGCAGCCCTCCCCGGACAAGGGCGAACACTGAAGCTTTCTTT. Translated: CASSPPRTRANTEAFF.